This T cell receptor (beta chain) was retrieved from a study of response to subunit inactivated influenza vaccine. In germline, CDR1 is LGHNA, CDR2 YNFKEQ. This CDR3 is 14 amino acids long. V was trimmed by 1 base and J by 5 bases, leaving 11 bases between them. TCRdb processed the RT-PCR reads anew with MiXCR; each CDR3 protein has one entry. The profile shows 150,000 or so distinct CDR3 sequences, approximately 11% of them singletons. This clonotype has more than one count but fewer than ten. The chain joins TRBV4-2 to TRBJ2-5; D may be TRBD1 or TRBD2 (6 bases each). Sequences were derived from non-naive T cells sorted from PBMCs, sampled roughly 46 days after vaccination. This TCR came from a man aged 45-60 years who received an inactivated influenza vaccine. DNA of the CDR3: TGTGCCAGCAGCCAAGGTGGGGGGCAGGAGACCCAGTACTTC. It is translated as CASSQGGGQETQYF.